The 12 T cell receptor beta chains in this list originate from one sample, sequenced in a study of blood T cell repertoires in COVID-19. Some clones are missing from TCRdb's copy, which holds only in-frame ones; the method was immunoSEQ multiplex PCR. Of 300,000 to 400,000 clones listed, approximately 86% are singletons. Sequencing used peripheral blood. All receptors derive from a woman aged 55-70 years with COVID-19, enrolled during active disease.

The chain has TRBV5-1 and TRBJ1-1; 10 bases match TRBD1. The CDR3 runs 16 residues. Germline V gene lookup returns CDR1 SGHRS and CDR2 YFSETQ. The V gene end was trimmed by 3 bases and the J gene end by 5 bases; junction bases not matched to a gene: 10. The CDR3 nucleotides are TGCGCCAGCAGCTCAGGGATTGGGACAGGGGAGACTGAAGCTTTCTTT. It yields the protein CASSSGIGTGETEAFF.

This clone appeared a few times. The J gene is TRBJ1-2, the V gene TRBV7-2; maybe TRBD1 (6 bases). Germline V gene lookup returns CDR1 SGHTA and CDR2 FQGNSA. V shed 4 bases and J shed 5 bases, with 11 bases lying between them. The CDR3 runs 13 residues. For the CDR3, the DNA is TGTGCCAGCAGCTCTGGACAGCAATATGGCTACACCTTC. Residues: CASSSGQQYGYTF.

The rearrangement uses TRBV3-1 (or the pseudogene TRBV3-2) and TRBJ2-4, with D possibly being TRBD2 (5 bases). Trimming pared 3 bases from V and 0 bases from J, leaving 12 bases between. This CDR3 comprises 16 residues. CDR1 is LGHDT and CDR2 is YNNKEL in the germline V gene (reference sequence). Here the CDR3 reads CASSHPEREAKNIQYF. The CDR3 DNA is TGTGCCAGCAGCCACCCCGAGAGGGAAGCCAAAAACATTCAGTACTTC.

The chain has TRBV7-2 and TRBJ1-6; 10 bases agree with TRBD1. Germline V gene lookup returns CDR1 SGHTA and CDR2 FQGNSA. After removal of 5 bases from V and 9 bases from J, the junction contained 4 bases not matched to a gene. The CDR3 is 14 residues long. The CDR3 loop reads CASSPGTGASPLHF. The CDR3 DNA follows: TGTGCCAGCAGCCCCGGGACAGGGGCTTCACCCCTCCACTTT.

CDR3 sequence reads: CASSPSPGGITNSPLHF. The CDR3 region has the DNA TGTGCCAGCTCACCCTCCCCGGGGGGGATCACCAATTCACCCCTCCACTTT. This chain links TRBV18 with TRBJ1-6; possible D gene TRBD1, 5 bases. Germline values: CDR1 KGHSH, CDR2 LQKENI. The CDR3 runs 17 residues. The ends were cut back, 3 bases at V and 7 bases at J, with 19 bases in the middle.

This chain's CDR3 is CASSLTRQQTNEKLFF. The DNA of the CDR3 is TGTGCCAGCTCACTAACGAGACAGCAAACTAATGAAAAACTGTTTTTT. The rearrangement uses TRBV18 and TRBJ1-4; possible D gene TRBD1, 5 bases. CDR3 length equals 16 residues. Trimming shortened V by 4 bases and J by 1 base, and 13 bases separated the two germline ends. CDR1 is KGHSH, CDR2 LQKENI, per germline.

V is TRBV4-3 and J is TRBJ1-1; TRBD1 might be the D (6 bases). The CDR3 sequence is 13 residues long. V shed 4 bases and J shed 5 bases, with 11 bases lying between them. The germline V gene encodes CDR1 LGHNA and CDR2 YSLEER. DNA of the CDR3: TGCGCCAGCAGCCCCATCACAGGGACTGAAGCTTTCTTT. As protein: CASSPITGTEAFF.

The chain uses TRBV4-3 and TRBJ2-2; tentative D call: TRBD2 (6 bases). Germline loops: CDR1 LGHNA, CDR2 YSLEER. Trimming cost V 4 bases and J 5 bases, with 17 bases left between them. The CDR3 extends over 16 amino acids. The CDR3 sequence is CASSRGRTIETGELFF. Written as DNA, the CDR3 is TGCGCCAGCAGCCGAGGGCGGACTATTGAAACCGGGGAGCTGTTTTTT.

This clone was found once. The chain employs TRBV5-5 and TRBJ2-5; no definite D call. In germline, CDR1 is SGHKS, CDR2 YYEKEE (reference sequence). V gave up 0 bases and J gave up 5 bases, with 8 bases separating them. The CDR3 sequence is 13 residues long. The CDR3 DNA sequence: TGTGCCAGCAGCTTGGGCGGAGAGGAGACCCAGTACTTC. It encodes CASSLGGEETQYF.

This clone has a handful of counts. This chain uses TRBV10-1 with TRBJ2-3; 9 bases match TRBD1. This CDR3 contains 15 residues. Germline values: CDR1 WNHNN, CDR2 SYGVQD (reference sequence). J was trimmed by 5 bases and V by 4 bases; bases with no gene match: 7. The CDR3 nucleotides read TGCGCCAGCAGTGGACCGGGACAGGGTGTAGATACGCAGTATTTT. Its translation: CASSGPGQGVDTQYF.

The chain uses TRBV29-1 and TRBJ2-5; 8 bases match TRBD2. The V gene's germline CDR1 is SQVTM and CDR2 ANQGSEA. Losses at the gene ends were 4 bases for V and 6 bases for J; bases not matched to a gene: 7. The CDR3 extends over 13 amino acids. The CDR3 protein is CSVALAGTKTQYF. CDR3 DNA sequence: TGCAGCGTTGCCTTAGCGGGGACCAAGACCCAGTACTTC.

The chain employs TRBV5-1 and TRBJ1-5; 7 bases are a match to TRBD1. This CDR3 is 14 amino acids long. CDR1 is SGHRS and CDR2 is YFSETQ in the germline V gene. The V segment lost 2 bases and the J segment 7 bases; nucleotides outside the gene matches: 6. The CDR3 sequence is CASSFTGDGQPQHF. In DNA form, the CDR3 reads TGCGCCAGCAGCTTCACAGGGGACGGCCAGCCCCAGCATTTT.